This T cell receptor (beta chain) is drawn from a study of radiation and T cells in renal cell carcinoma. The study, taken as a whole, reports: In nephrectomy-only tumors, top 100 clonotypes averaged around 40%, versus around 54% irradiated. Sampling covered only around 1 g of each tumor.

Details on this clone: What it recognizes is unknown.

Treatment described: treatment-naive control, cytoreductive nephrectomy. This renal cell carcinoma was of the clear cell type. The data were produced by immunoSEQ multiplex PCR, yet TCRdb's version contains in-frame clones alone and is incomplete. The table has 14,000 to 15,000 clones, less than 75% seen once. Germline V gives CDR1 SGHRS, CDR2 YFSETQ. The V end lost 3 bases, the J end lost 6 bases, and 5 bases lay between the germline ends. CDR3 length: 11 amino acids. Specimen: tumor tissue, collected from a patient whose treatment was nephrectomy without radiotherapy. The receptor was isolated from a man aged 60 to 69 with renal cell carcinoma. V is TRBV5-1 and J is TRBJ2-3; D remains ambiguous. The CDR3 sequence is CASSSSDTQYF. DNA of the CDR3: TGCGCCAGCAGCTCCTCGGATACGCAGTATTTT.